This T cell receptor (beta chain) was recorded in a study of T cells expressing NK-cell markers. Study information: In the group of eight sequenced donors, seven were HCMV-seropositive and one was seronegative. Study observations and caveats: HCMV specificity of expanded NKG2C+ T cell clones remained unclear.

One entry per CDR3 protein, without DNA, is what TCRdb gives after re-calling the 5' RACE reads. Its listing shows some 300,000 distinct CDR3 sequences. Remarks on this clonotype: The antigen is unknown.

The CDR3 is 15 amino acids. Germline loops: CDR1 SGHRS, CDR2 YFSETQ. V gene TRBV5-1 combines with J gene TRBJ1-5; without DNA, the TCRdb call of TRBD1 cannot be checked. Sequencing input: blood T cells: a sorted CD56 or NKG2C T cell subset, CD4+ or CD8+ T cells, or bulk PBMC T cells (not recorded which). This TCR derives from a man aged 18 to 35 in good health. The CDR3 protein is CASSLDGQGDQPQHF. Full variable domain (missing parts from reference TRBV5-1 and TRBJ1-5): KAGVTQTPRYLIKTRGQQVTLSCSPISGHRSVSWYQQTPGQGLQFLFEYFSETQRNKGNFPGRFSGRQFSNSRSEMNVSTLELGDSALYLCASSLDGQGDQPQHFGDGTRLSIL.